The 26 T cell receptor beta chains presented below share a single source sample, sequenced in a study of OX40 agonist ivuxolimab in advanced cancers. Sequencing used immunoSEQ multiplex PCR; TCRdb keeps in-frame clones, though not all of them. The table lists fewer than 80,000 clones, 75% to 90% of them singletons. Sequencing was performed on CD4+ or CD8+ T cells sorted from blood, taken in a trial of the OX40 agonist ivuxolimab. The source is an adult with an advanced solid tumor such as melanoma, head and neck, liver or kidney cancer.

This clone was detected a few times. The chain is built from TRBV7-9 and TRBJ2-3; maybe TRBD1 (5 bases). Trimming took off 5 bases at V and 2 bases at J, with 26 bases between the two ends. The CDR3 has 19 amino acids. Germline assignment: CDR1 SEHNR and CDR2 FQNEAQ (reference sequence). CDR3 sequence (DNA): TGTGCCAGCAGCCCCGGGTTAGGCGACAGTTATCGGCTCACAGATACGCAGTATTTT. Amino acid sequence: CASSPGLGDSYRLTDTQYF.

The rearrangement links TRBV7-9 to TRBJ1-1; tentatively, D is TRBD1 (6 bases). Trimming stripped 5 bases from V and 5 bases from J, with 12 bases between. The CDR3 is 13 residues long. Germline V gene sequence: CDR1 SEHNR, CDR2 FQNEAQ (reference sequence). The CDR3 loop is CASSPQGRTEAFF. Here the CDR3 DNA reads TGTGCCAGCAGCCCCCAGGGGAGGACTGAAGCTTTCTTT. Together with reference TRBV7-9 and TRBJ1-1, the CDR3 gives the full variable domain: DTGVSQNPRHKITKRGQNVTFRCDPISEHNRLYWYRQTLGQGPEFLTYFQNEAQLEKSRLLSDRFSAERPKGSFSTLEIQRTEQGDSAMYLCASSPQGRTEAFFGQGTRLTVV.

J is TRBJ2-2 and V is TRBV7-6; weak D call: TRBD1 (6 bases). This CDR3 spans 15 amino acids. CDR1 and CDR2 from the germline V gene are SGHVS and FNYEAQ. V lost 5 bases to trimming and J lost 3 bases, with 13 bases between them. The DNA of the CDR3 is TGTGCCAGCAGCCTGACAGGACGGGACACCGGGGAGCTGTTTTTT. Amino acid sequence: CASSLTGRDTGELFF.

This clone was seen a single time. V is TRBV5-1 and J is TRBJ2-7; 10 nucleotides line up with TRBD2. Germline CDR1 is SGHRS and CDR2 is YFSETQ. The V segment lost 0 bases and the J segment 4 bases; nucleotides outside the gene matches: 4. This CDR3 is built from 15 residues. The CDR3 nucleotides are TGCGCCAGCAGCTTGGGGGCTAGCGGGAGTTACGAGCAGTACTTC. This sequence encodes CASSLGASGSYEQYF.

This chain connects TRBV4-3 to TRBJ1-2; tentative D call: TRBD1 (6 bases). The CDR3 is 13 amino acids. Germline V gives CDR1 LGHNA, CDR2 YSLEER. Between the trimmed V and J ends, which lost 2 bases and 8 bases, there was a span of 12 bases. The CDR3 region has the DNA TGCGCCAGCAGCCAATCGGGGGCGGAGGGCTACACCTTC. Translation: CASSQSGAEGYTF.

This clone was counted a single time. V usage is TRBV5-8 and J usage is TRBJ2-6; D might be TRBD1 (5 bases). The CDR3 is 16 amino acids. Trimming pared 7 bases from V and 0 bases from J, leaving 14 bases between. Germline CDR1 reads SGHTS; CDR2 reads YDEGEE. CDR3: CASATLGVSGANVLTF. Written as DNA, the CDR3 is TGTGCCAGCGCTACCCTAGGGGTCTCTGGGGCCAACGTCCTGACTTTC.

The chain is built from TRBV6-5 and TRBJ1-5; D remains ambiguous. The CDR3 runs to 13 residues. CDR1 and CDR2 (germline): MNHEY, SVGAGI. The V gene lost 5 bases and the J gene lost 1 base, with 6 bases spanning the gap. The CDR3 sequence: CASSPGSNQPQHF. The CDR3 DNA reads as TGTGCCAGCAGTCCCGGAAGCAATCAGCCCCAGCATTTT.

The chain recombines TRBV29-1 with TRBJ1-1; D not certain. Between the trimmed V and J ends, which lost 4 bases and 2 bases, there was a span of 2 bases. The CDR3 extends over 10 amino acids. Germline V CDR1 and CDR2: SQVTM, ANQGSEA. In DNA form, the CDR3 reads TGCAGCGTTGTTAACACTGAAGCTTTCTTT. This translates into CSVVNTEAFF.

The CDR3 sequence is CASSSRGSGKTYEQYF. CDR3 in DNA: TGTGCCAGCAGCTCCCGGGGGAGCGGGAAGACCTACGAGCAGTACTTC. The V call is TRBV7-8, the J call TRBJ2-7, with 7 bases fitting TRBD2. V lost 4 bases, J lost 2 bases, and 11 bases stayed unmatched. This CDR3 has 16 residues. Germline-derived CDR1 and CDR2 are SGHVS and FQNEAQ.

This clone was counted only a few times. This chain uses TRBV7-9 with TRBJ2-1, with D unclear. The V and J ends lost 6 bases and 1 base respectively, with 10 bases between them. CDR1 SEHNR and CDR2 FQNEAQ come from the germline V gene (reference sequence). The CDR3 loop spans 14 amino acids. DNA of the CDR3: TGTGCCAGCAGAGCCTTACCATCCTACAATGAGCAGTTCTTC. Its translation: CASRALPSYNEQFF.

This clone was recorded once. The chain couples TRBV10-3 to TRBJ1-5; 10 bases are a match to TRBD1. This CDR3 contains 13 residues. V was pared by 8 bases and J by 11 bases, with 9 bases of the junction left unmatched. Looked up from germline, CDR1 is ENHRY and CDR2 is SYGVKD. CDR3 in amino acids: CAIGDRGKIAQHF. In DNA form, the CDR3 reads TGTGCCATCGGGGACAGGGGTAAGATCGCCCAGCATTTT.

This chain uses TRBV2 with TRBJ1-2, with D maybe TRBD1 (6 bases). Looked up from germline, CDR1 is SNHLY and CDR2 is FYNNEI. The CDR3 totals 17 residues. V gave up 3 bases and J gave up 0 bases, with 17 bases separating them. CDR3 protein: CASSEAERGVPNYGYTF. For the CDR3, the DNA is TGTGCCAGCAGTGAGGCTGAAAGGGGGGTCCCTAACTATGGCTACACCTTC.

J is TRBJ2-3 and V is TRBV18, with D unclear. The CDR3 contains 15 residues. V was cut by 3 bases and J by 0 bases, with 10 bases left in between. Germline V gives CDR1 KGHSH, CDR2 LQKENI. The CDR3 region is CASSPISGSTDTQYF. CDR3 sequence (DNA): TGTGCCAGCTCACCTATCTCCGGCAGCACAGATACGCAGTATTTT.

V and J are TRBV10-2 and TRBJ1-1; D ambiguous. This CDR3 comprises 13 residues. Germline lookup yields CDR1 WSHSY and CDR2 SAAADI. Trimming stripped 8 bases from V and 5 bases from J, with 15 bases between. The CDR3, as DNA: TGCGCCAGCGCGGGGAGGGCGGCAACTGAAGCTTTCTTT. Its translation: CASAGRAATEAFF.

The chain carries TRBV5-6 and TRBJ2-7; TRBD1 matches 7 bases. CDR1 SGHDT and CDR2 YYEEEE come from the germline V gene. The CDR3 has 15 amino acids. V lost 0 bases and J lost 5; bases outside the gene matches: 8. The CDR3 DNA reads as TGTGCCAGCAGCTTGGCCGAGGGGGCTCGGGACGAGCAGTACTTC. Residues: CASSLAEGARDEQYF.

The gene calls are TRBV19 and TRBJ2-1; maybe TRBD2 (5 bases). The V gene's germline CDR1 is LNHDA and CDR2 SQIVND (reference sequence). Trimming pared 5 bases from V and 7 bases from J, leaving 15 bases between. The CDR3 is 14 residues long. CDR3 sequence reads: CASSFEGTSNEQFF. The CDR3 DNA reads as TGTGCCAGTAGTTTCGAGGGAACCTCGAATGAGCAGTTCTTC.

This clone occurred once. The CDR3 is CASTGGPEAFF. The CDR3 region has the DNA TGTGCCAGCACCGGTGGGCCTGAAGCTTTCTTT. The gene calls are TRBV7-9 and TRBJ1-1; D not resolved. The CDR3 runs to 11 residues. Germline V gives CDR1 SEHNR, CDR2 FQNEAQ (reference sequence). V was pared by 7 bases and J by 6 bases, with 9 bases between.

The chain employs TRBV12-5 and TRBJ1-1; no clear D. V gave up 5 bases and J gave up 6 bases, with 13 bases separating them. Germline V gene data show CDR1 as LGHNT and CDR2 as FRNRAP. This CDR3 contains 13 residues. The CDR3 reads CASGVGLTAEAFF. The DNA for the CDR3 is TGTGCTAGTGGTGTCGGGCTTACTGCTGAAGCTTTCTTT.

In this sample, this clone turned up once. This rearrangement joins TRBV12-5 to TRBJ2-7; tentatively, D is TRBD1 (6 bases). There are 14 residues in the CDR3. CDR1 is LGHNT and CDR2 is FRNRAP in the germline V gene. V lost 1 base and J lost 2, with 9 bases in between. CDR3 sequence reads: CASGLGDKTYEQYF. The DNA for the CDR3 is TGTGCTAGTGGTTTGGGGGACAAGACCTACGAGCAGTACTTC.

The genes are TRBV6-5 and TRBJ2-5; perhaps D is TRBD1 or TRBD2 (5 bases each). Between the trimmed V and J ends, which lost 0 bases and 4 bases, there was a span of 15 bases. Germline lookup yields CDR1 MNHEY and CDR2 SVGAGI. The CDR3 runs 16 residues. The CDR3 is CASSYSEVGRGETQYF. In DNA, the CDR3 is TGTGCCAGCAGTTACTCGGAAGTGGGACGAGGAGAGACCCAGTACTTC.

CDR3 in amino acids: CASSQVSTSGGSSYEQYF. Here the CDR3 DNA reads TGTGCCAGCAGCCAAGTTTCGACTAGCGGGGGCAGCTCCTACGAGCAGTACTTC. V usage is TRBV4-2 and J usage is TRBJ2-7; 12 bases fit TRBD2. CDR3 length equals 18 residues. In germline, CDR1 is LGHNA, CDR2 YNFKEQ. Trimming took 1 base from V and 0 from J; bases not matched to a gene: 7.

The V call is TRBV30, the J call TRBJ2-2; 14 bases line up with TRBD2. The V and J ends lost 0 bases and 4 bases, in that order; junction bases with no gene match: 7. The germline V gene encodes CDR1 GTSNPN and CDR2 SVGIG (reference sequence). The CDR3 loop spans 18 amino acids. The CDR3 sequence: CAWSVPKGLAGATGELFF. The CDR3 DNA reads TGTGCCTGGAGTGTACCCAAGGGACTAGCGGGAGCCACCGGGGAGCTGTTTTTT.

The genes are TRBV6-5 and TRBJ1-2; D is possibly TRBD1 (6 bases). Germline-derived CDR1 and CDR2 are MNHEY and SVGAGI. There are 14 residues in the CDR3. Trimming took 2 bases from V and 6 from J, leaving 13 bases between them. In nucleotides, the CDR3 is TGTGCCAGCAGTTACGGGGGGGCAGGAGATGGCTACACCTTC. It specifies CASSYGGAGDGYTF.

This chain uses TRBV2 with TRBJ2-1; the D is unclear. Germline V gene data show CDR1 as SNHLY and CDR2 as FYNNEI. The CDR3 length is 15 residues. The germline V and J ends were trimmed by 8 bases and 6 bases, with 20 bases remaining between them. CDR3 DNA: TGTGCCAGCGTGGAATCGTGGCTCGGGCGCAATGAGCAGTTCTTC. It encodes CASVESWLGRNEQFF.

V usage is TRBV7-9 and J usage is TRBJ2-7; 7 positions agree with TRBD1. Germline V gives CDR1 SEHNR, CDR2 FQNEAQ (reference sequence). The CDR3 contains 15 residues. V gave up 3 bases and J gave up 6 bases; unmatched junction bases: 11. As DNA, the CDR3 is TGTGCCAGCAGCTTGAGTCGGGACAGTGTGTGCGAGCAGTACTTC. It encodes CASSLSRDSVCEQYF.

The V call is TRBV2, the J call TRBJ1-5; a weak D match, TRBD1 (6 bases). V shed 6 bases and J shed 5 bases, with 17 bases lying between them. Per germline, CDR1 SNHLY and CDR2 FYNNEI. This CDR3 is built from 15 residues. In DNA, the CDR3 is TGTGCCAGCAGCTACCGGGGGGCGCATGATCAGCCCCAGCATTTT. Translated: CASSYRGAHDQPQHF.